A selection of T cell receptor beta chains follows, all from one sample in a study of CD8 T cells in Susac syndrome. MiXCR, applied by TCRdb to the immunoSEQ multiplex PCR reads, yields one record per CDR3 protein. The table has approximately 53,000 distinct CDR3 sequences, 93% seen once; the top ten hold roughly 0.5%. The sequenced material came from CD8+ T cells from PBMCs. The receptor set was obtained from a human donor with multiple sclerosis. Each CDR3 is given with its conserved first and last residue. D genes are given only for firm matches. Clone size is given for some rows only: seen once, a few or many times, or a class if the clone is expanded.

clone size	J gene	V gene	D gene	CDR3 protein	CDR3 DNA
-	TRBJ1-1	TRBV5-5	-	CASSWGSTEAFF	TGTGCCAGCAGCTGGGGGAGCACTGAAGCTTTCTTT
-	TRBJ1-1	TRBV19	-	CASSNPYRVAFF	TGTGCCAGTAGTAATCCTTACAGGGTAGCTTTCTTT
-	TRBJ2-5	TRBV5-1	-	CASRAEQETQYF	TGCGCCAGCAGGGCGGAACAAGAGACCCAGTACTTC
-	TRBJ2-2	TRBV6-4	-	CASRIRGYTGELFF	TGTGCCAGCAGAATACGGGGATACACCGGGGAGCTGTTTTTT
-	TRBJ2-1	TRBV12-3/TRBV12-4	TRBD1	CASSRGQGYEQFF	TGTGCCAGCAGCCGAGGACAGGGCTATGAGCAGTTCTTC
few	TRBJ2-1	TRBV5-1	TRBD2	CASSARTSGDVIYNEQFF	TGCGCCAGCAGCGCAAGGACTAGCGGGGATGTAATCTACAATGAGCAGTTCTTC
-	TRBJ1-6	TRBV11-2	-	CASRDIGSSYNSPLHF	TGTGCCAGCAGGGACATTGGAAGCTCCTATAATTCACCCCTCCACTTT
once	TRBJ1-3	TRBV13	-	CASSLVGVGNTIYF	TGTGCCAGCAGCTTAGTTGGCGTTGGAAACACCATATATTTT
once	TRBJ1-3	TRBV6-1	TRBD1	CASSPGRTGGLGGDTIYF	TGTGCCAGCAGCCCCGGTCGGACAGGGGGCTTAGGTGGAGACACCATATATTTT
-	TRBJ2-6	TRBV18	-	CASSKTDSGANVLTF	TGTGCCAGCTCAAAGACAGACTCTGGGGCCAACGTCCTGACTTTC